The next 21 T cell receptor beta chains were all read from a single sample in a study of cytomegalovirus exposure and HLA in healthy donors. A multiplex PCR was run with 60 Vbeta primers and 13 Jbeta primers. Here immunoSEQ multiplex PCR was the method, and the copy in TCRdb shows in-frame clones only, minus some. In the table there are more than 95,000 clones, 76% of which are singletons. Sequenced: PBMCs. These receptors were taken from a man aged 50-60 years in good health and CMV-seropositive.

This clone was observed once. Other nucleotide sequences in the sample specify the same CDR3. This sequence joins TRBV5-1 and TRBJ1-3; perhaps TRBD1 as D (5 bases). CDR1 is SGHRS and CDR2 is YFSETQ in the germline V gene. The CDR3 has 14 amino acids. V lost 0 bases and J 1 base, leaving 5 bases between the germline ends. The CDR3 coding sequence is TGCGCCAGCAGCTTGGACAGGTCTGGAAACACCATATATTTT. Encoded protein: CASSLDRSGNTIYF.

This clone was seen more than once but under ten times. The chain's CDR3 is CASSYGQGDNEQFF. DNA of the CDR3: TGTGCCAGCAGTTACGGACAGGGGGACAATGAGCAGTTCTTC. The J gene is TRBJ2-1, the V gene TRBV6-6; 10 nucleotides agree with TRBD1. The trim removed 2 bases at V and 5 bases at J, leaving 0 bases unmatched. Germline assignment: CDR1 MNHNY and CDR2 SVGAGI (reference sequence). The CDR3 runs to 14 residues.

This clone has only a few counts. The genes are TRBV19 and TRBJ2-2; no definite D call. With 5 bases removed from V and 8 bases from J, the gap between germline ends came to 15 bases. The CDR3 runs 14 residues. The germline gives CDR1 LNHDA, CDR2 SQIVND (reference sequence). The CDR3 sequence: CASSPRVEQGELFF. The CDR3 nucleotides read TGTGCCAGTAGTCCCCGAGTAGAGCAAGGGGAGCTGTTTTTT.

The chain has TRBV19 and TRBJ2-1; 7 bases map to TRBD1. CDR3 length: 15 amino acids. The germline V gene has CDR1 LNHDA and CDR2 SQIVND (reference sequence). Trimming took 0 bases from V and 3 from J; bases not matched to a gene: 2. The CDR3 DNA reads as TGTGCCAGTAGTATAGACAGGGGGAGCTACAATGAGCAGTTCTTC. Translation gives CASSIDRGSYNEQFF.

The V gene is TRBV18, the J gene TRBJ2-7; 8 bases are shared with TRBD2. CDR1 and CDR2 (germline): KGHSH, LQKENI. The trim removed 8 bases at V and 5 bases at J, leaving 8 bases unmatched. This CDR3 has 13 residues. The CDR3 bases are TGTGCCAGCGAATTAGCGGGGCTTCACGAGCAGTACTTC. Encoded protein: CASELAGLHEQYF.

The chain combines TRBV9 with TRBJ2-6, with D tentatively TRBD1 (5 bases). Germline CDR1 is SGDLS and CDR2 is YYNGEE. The CDR3 contains 18 residues. V was clipped by 0 bases and J by 4 bases, with 17 bases between them. DNA of the CDR3: TGTGCCAGCAGCGTAGGTTTGGGGCCCCGGACGGGGGCCAACGTCCTGACTTTC. Amino acid sequence: CASSVGLGPRTGANVLTF.

This clone showed up just a few times. The chain joins TRBV6-1 to TRBJ2-5; D may be TRBD2 (5 bases). This CDR3 has 13 residues. V was clipped by 8 bases and J by 4 bases, with 14 bases between them. Germline V gene data show CDR1 as MNHNS and CDR2 as SASEGT. The CDR3 spells CASFSGSRETQYF. The CDR3 DNA is TGTGCCAGCTTCTCTGGGAGCCGAGAGACCCAGTACTTC.

V is TRBV5-4 and J is TRBJ2-7; TRBD2 matches 8 bases. V gave up 0 bases and J gave up 5 bases; unmatched junction bases: 4. CDR3 length: 14 amino acids. Looked up from germline, CDR1 is SGHNT and CDR2 is YYREEE (reference sequence). CDR3 residues: CASSLVAGGDEQYF. The CDR3 nucleotides read TGTGCCAGCAGCTTGGTCGCGGGGGGCGACGAGCAGTACTTC.

This clone was recorded only once. The V gene is TRBV7-9, the J gene TRBJ2-5, with 8 bases fitting TRBD2. Trimming cost V 1 base and J 6 bases; bases outside gene matches: 13. CDR3 length: 17 amino acids. Germline loops: CDR1 SEHNR, CDR2 FQNEAQ (reference sequence). Here the CDR3 DNA reads TGTGCCAGCAGCTTAGAGTTAGCGGGGTCTGTCATAAAGACCCAGTACTTC. Translated, it gives CASSLELAGSVIKTQYF.

V is TRBV6-5 and J is TRBJ2-5; possibly TRBD2 for D (6 bases). V was shortened by 2 bases and J by 9 bases, with 16 bases between the two germline ends. Germline V lookup: CDR1 MNHEY, CDR2 SVGAGI. There are 14 residues in the CDR3. CDR3 DNA: TGTGCCAGCAGTTACCGGACTTCACCGGGGGCCCAGTACTTC. It specifies CASSYRTSPGAQYF.

V usage is TRBV5-1 and J usage is TRBJ2-1; 8 bases are a match to TRBD1. Germline assignment: CDR1 SGHRS and CDR2 YFSETQ. Trimming removed 4 bases from V and 9 bases from J; junction bases left unmatched: 9. The CDR3 is made up of 14 amino acids. The CDR3 sequence is CASSPGTGASEQFF. Written as DNA, the CDR3 is TGCGCCAGCAGCCCTGGGACAGGTGCCTCTGAGCAGTTCTTC.

In its sample, this clone was seen a few times. The chain links TRBV13 to TRBJ2-7; 10 bases fit TRBD1. Germline trimming cut 1 base from V and 3 bases from J; bases unmatched to any gene: 3. Looked up from germline, CDR1 is PRHDT and CDR2 is FYEKMQ (reference sequence). The CDR3 spans 15 residues. The CDR3 protein is CASSLDGTGDYEQYF. CDR3 nucleotides: TGTGCCAGCAGCTTAGACGGGACAGGGGACTACGAGCAGTACTTC.

The chain recombines TRBV5-1 with TRBJ1-5; D perhaps matches TRBD1 (6 bases). The CDR3 extends over 15 amino acids. V lost 3 bases and J lost 3, with 13 bases in between. Germline V lookup: CDR1 SGHRS, CDR2 YFSETQ. The CDR3 loop reads CASSSEGGVNQPQHF. The CDR3 region has the DNA TGCGCCAGCAGCTCGGAAGGGGGTGTCAATCAGCCCCAGCATTTT.

The chain employs TRBV6-5 and TRBJ1-1; D gene uncertain. The germline V gene has CDR1 MNHEY and CDR2 SVGAGI. V shed 0 bases and J shed 6 bases, with 8 bases lying between them. The CDR3 sequence is 13 residues long. CDR3 DNA: TGTGCCAGCAGTTACTCATTCTTTGCTGAAGCTTTCTTT. It is translated as CASSYSFFAEAFF.

The chain recombines TRBV6-6 with TRBJ1-1; D might be TRBD1 (6 bases). With 4 bases removed from V and 2 bases from J, the gap between germline ends came to 14 bases. Germline values: CDR1 MNHNY, CDR2 SVGAGI (reference sequence). CDR3 length: 15 residues. The CDR3 is CASSSPGTPNTEAFF. The CDR3 DNA reads as TGTGCCAGCAGTTCCCCCGGGACACCTAACACTGAAGCTTTCTTT.

The V gene is TRBV27, the J gene TRBJ1-1, with 7 positions matching TRBD1. The V gene's germline CDR1 is MNHEY and CDR2 SMNVEV (reference sequence). There are 15 residues in the CDR3. The junction had 6 bases not matched to a gene; V was cut back by 1 base and J by 4 bases. The CDR3 DNA reads TGTGCCAGCAGTTTATTAGGGGGCGCATTCACTGAAGCTTTCTTT. It yields the protein CASSLLGGAFTEAFF.

This chain links TRBV4-2 with TRBJ2-7; 8 nucleotides match TRBD1. CDR1 LGHNA and CDR2 YNFKEQ come from the germline V gene. Trimming cost V 4 bases and J 0 bases; bases outside gene matches: 8. CDR3 length equals 16 residues. The CDR3 spells CASSLSPGQVSYEQYF. Here the CDR3 DNA reads TGTGCCAGCAGCCTTTCACCGGGACAGGTCTCCTACGAGCAGTACTTC.

V and J are TRBV30 and TRBJ2-1; possible D gene TRBD2, 5 bases. The CDR3 has 10 residues. Germline lookup yields CDR1 GTSNPN and CDR2 SVGIG (reference sequence). Here the CDR3 DNA reads TGTGGTCGGGACTACAATGAGCAGTTCTTC. As protein: CGRDYNEQFF.

V and J are TRBV5-5 and TRBJ2-1; 9 bases are a match to TRBD2. The CDR3 sequence is 16 residues long. J lost 0 bases, V lost 4 bases, and 5 bases had no gene match. Germline V gene data show CDR1 as SGHKS and CDR2 as YYEKEE (reference sequence). As DNA, the CDR3 is TGTGCCAGCAGCGCGGGGGGGTCCCGCTCCTACAATGAGCAGTTCTTC. This codes for CASSAGGSRSYNEQFF.

This clone appeared a few times. The chain uses TRBV5-4 and TRBJ2-2; 7 bases align to TRBD1. V was pared by 0 bases and J by 2 bases, with 4 bases of the junction left unmatched. Germline V CDR1 and CDR2: SGHNT, YYREEE (reference sequence). The CDR3 covers 16 residues. The CDR3 spells CASSLEAGGNTGELFF. The CDR3 coding sequence is TGTGCCAGCAGCTTGGAGGCAGGGGGAAACACCGGGGAGCTGTTTTTT.

The rearrangement links TRBV5-1 to TRBJ2-3; D is perhaps TRBD2 (6 bases). The CDR3 is made up of 16 amino acids. Germline V gene lookup returns CDR1 SGHRS and CDR2 YFSETQ. Trimming removed 0 bases at V and 0 bases at J, with 11 bases between. The CDR3 DNA reads as TGCGCCAGCAGCTTGGATCCCGGGACTAGCACAGATACGCAGTATTTT. Protein: CASSLDPGTSTDTQYF.